This TCR beta chain is from a study of OX40 agonist ivuxolimab in advanced cancers. Study-wide context: An agonistic anti-OX40 (CD134) antibody, ivuxolimab, was used to treat the patients. Patients were treated with intravenous ivuxolimab, dosed at 0.01 to 10 mg/kg and infused every 2 weeks.

Study-wide results and caveats: Researchers did not establish what antigens the expanded peripheral T cells target. Some nonresponders also had low normalized T-cell clonal expansion.

V was pared by 2 bases and J by 7 bases, with 17 bases between. There are 15 residues in the CDR3. Per the germline V gene, CDR1 is KGHSH and CDR2 is LQKENI. A word on this clone: Its antigen is currently unknown.

Here immunoSEQ multiplex PCR was the method, and the copy in TCRdb shows in-frame clones only, minus some. The top ten hold 0.4% to 0.5% of the sample, which has 73,000 or so clones, 75% to 90% seen once. The chain joins TRBV18 to TRBJ2-5; D is unclear. The sequence was collected from an adult with an advanced solid tumor such as melanoma, head and neck, liver or kidney cancer. Here the sequenced sample was CD4+ or CD8+ T cells sorted from blood, taken in a trial of the OX40 agonist ivuxolimab. CDR3 nucleotide sequence: TGTGCCAGCTCACCAGGAAACCGGCGGTGGGGGACCCAGTACTTC. It is translated as CASSPGNRRWGTQYF.